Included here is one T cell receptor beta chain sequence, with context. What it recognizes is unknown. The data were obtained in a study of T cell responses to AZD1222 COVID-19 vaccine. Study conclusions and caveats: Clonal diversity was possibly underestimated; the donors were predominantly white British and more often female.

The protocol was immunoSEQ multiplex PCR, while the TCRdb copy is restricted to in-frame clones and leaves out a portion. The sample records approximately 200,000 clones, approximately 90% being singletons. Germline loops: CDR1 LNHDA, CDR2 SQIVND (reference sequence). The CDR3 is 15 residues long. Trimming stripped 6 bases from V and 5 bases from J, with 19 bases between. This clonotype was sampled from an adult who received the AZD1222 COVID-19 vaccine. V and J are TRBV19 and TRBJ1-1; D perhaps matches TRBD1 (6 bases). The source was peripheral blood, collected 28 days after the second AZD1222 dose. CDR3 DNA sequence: TGTGCCAGTAGGAGACAGGACTCTGGCGGGACTGAAGCTTTCTTT. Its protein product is CASRRQDSGGTEAFF.